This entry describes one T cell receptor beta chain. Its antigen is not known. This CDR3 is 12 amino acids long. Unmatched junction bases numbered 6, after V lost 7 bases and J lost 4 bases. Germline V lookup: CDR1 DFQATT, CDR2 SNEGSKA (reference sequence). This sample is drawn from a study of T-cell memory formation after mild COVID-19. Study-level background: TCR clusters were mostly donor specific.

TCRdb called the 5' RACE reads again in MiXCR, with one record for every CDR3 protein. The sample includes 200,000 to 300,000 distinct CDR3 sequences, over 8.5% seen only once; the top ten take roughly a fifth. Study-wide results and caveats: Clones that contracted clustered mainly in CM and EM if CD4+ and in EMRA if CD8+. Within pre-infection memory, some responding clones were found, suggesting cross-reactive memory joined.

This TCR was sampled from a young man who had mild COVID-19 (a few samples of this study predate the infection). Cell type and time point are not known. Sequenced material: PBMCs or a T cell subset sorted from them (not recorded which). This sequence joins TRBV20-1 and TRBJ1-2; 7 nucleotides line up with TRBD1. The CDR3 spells CSVRGLGYGYTF. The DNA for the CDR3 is TGCAGTGTGAGGGGGCTTGGCTATGGCTACACCTTC.